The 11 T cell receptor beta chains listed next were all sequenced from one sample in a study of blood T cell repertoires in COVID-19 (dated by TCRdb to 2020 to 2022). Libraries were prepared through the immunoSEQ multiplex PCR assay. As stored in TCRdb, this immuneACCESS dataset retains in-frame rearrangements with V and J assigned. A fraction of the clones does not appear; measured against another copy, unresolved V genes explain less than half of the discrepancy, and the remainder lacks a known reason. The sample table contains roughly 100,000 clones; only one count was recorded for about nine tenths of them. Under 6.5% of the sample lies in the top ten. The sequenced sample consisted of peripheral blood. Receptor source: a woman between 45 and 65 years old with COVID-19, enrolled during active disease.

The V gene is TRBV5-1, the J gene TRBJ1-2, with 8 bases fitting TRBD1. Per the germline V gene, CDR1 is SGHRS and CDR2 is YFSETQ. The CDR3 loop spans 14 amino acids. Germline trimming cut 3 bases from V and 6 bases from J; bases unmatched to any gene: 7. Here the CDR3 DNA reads TGCGCCAGCAGCTCTCTCCAGGGGGCGGATGGCTACACCTTC. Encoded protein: CASSSLQGADGYTF.

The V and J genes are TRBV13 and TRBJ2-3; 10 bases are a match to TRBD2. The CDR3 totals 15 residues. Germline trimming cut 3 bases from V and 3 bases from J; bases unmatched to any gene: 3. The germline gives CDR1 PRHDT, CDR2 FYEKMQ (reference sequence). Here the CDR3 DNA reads TGTGCCAGCAGCTTCAGCGGGGGGGGAACAGATACGCAGTATTTT. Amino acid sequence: CASSFSGGGTDTQYF.

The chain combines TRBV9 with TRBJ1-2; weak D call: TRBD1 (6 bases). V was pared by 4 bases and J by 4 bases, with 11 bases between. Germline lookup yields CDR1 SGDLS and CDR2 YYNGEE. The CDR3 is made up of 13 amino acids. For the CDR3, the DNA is TGTGCCAGCAGCTCCCCAGGGGTCTATGGCTACACCTTC. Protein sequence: CASSSPGVYGYTF.

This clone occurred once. CDR3 nucleotide sequence: TGTGCCAGCAGCCCGGCCCTCGGGACTAGCGGGGTCGGTGAGCAGTTCTTC. Protein: CASSPALGTSGVGEQFF. The V call is TRBV4-2, the J call TRBJ2-1, with TRBD2 matching 13 bases. The germline CDR1 and CDR2 sequences are LGHNA and YNFKEQ. Unmatched junction bases numbered 12, after V lost 4 bases and J lost 9 bases. This CDR3 is 17 amino acids long.

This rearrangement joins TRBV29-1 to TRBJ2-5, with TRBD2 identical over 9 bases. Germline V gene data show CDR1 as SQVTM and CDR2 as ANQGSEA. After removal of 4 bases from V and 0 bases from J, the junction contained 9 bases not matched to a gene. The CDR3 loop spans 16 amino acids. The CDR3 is CSVVPSGEMYQETQYF. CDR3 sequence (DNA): TGCAGCGTTGTCCCTAGCGGGGAGATGTACCAAGAGACCCAGTACTTC. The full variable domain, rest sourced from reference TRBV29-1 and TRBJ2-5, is SAVISQKPSRDICQRGTSLTIQCQVDSQVTMMFWYRQQPGQSLTLIATANQGSEATYESGFVIDKFPISRPNLTFSTLTVSNMSPEDSSIYLCSVVPSGEMYQETQYFGPGTRLLVL.

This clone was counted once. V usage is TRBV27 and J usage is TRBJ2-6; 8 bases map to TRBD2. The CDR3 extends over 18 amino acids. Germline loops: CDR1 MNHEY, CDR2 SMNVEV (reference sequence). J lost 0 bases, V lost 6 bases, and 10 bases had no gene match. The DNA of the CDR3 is TGTGCCAGCAGGATCTCGGGGGGGCCAAGCTCTGGGGCCAACGTCCTGACTTTC. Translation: CASRISGGPSSGANVLTF.

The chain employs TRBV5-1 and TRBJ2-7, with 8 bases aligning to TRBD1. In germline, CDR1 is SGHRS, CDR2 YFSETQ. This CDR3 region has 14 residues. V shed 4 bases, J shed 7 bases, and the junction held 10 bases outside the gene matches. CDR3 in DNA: TGCGCCAGCAGCGACGGACAGGGAGATGGGGAGCAGTACTTC. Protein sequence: CASSDGQGDGEQYF.

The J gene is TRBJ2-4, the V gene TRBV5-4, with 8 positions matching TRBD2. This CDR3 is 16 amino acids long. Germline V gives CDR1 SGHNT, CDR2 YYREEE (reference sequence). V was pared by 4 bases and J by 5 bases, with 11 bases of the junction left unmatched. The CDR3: CASSGPLGSGENIQYF. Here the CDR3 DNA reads TGTGCCAGCAGCGGCCCGTTGGGTAGCGGGGAAAACATTCAGTACTTC.

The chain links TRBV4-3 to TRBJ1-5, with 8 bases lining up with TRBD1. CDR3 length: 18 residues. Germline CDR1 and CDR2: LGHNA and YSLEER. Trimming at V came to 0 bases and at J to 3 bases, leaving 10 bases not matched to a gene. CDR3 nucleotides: TGCGCCAGCAGCCAAGAATTTGGCGGACAGGGTAACAATCAGCCCCAGCATTTT. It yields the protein CASSQEFGGQGNNQPQHF.

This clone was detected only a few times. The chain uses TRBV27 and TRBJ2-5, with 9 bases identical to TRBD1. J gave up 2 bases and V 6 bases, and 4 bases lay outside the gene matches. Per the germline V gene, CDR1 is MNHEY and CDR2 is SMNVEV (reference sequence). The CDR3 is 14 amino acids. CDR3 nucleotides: TGTGCCAGCAGACTTGACAGGGGGCAAGAGACCCAGTACTTC. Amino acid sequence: CASRLDRGQETQYF.

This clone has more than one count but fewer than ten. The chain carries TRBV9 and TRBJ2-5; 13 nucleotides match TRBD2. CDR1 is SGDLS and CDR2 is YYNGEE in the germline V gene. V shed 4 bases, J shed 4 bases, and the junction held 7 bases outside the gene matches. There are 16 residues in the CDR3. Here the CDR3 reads CASSRTSGGAGETQYF. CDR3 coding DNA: TGTGCCAGCAGCCGTACTAGCGGGGGGGCCGGAGAGACCCAGTACTTC. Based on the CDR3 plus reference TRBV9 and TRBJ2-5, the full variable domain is DSGVTQTPKHLITATGQRVTLRCSPRSGDLSVYWYQQSLDQGLQFLIQYYNGEERAKGNILERFSAQQFPDLHSELNLSSLELGDSALYFCASSRTSGGAGETQYFGPGTRLLVL.